The 18 T cell receptor beta chains given below trace back to one sample, sequenced in a study of human T cells and chemical hapten exposure. Time point indicated: patch test 3, about 24 weeks after DPC sensitization. Treatment: therapeutic diphenylcyclopropenone sensitization with weekly scalp DPC. TCRdb processed the RACE reads anew with MiXCR; each CDR3 protein has one entry. The sample lists roughly 200,000 distinct CDR3 sequences, more than 20% occurring once. This material consisted of whole blood, taken in connection with sensitization to the hapten diphenylcyclopropenone (DPC). The receptor set was obtained from a woman between 40 and 50 years old with alopecia areata. Some clones in this sample may be carry-over from other donors' samples.

This clonotype was detected a few times. V usage is TRBV6-1 and J usage is TRBJ2-5, with 7 bases that match TRBD1. Trimming cost V 3 bases and J 4 bases; bases outside gene matches: 5. The CDR3 consists of 14 residues. Germline CDR1 reads MNHNS; CDR2 reads SASEGT. CDR3 nucleotides: TGTGCCAGCAGTGAGCAAGGGGGCGGAGAGACCCAGTACTTC. This translates into CASSEQGGGETQYF.

The chain joins TRBV6-6 to TRBJ1-5; 9 bases are a match to TRBD1. With 4 bases clipped from V and 3 bases from J, the junction kept 4 bases outside the gene matches. Per the germline V gene, CDR1 is MNHNY and CDR2 is SVGAGI (reference sequence). This CDR3 comprises 15 residues. This CDR3 is CASSSGTGLNQPQHF. The CDR3 nucleotides read TGTGCCAGCAGTTCCGGGACAGGGCTCAATCAGCCCCAGCATTTT.

This clonotype turned up a few times. This chain links TRBV20-1 with TRBJ2-6, with TRBD1 identical over 8 bases. Trimming at V came to 6 bases and at J to 3 bases, leaving 19 bases not matched to a gene. The CDR3 totals 19 residues. The germline V gene encodes CDR1 DFQATT and CDR2 SNEGSKA (reference sequence). This chain's CDR3 is CSARPRGATGGRGANVLTF. For the CDR3, the DNA is TGCAGTGCCCGCCCCAGGGGGGCCACAGGGGGGCGTGGGGCCAACGTCCTGACTTTC.

J is TRBJ2-1 and V is TRBV29-1; maybe TRBD2 (5 bases). The CDR3 has 14 amino acids. Germline CDR1 SQVTM, CDR2 ANQGSEA. Trimming took 4 bases from V and 2 from J, leaving 12 bases between them. The DNA for the CDR3 is TGCAGCGTTGTCGGAGGCTTCACCTACAATGAGCAGTTCTTC. Its translation is CSVVGGFTYNEQFF.

This rearrangement joins TRBV18 to TRBJ1-5; D remains ambiguous. Germline V gene sequence: CDR1 KGHSH, CDR2 LQKENI. The CDR3 runs 13 residues. V dropped 6 bases and J dropped 2 bases, with 8 bases sitting between them. CDR3 nucleotide sequence: TGTGCCAGCTCGATCGATCGCAATCAGCCCCAGCATTTT. It encodes CASSIDRNQPQHF.

This clonotype came up a few times. The chain links TRBV20-1 to TRBJ1-5, with D maybe TRBD1 (6 bases). Germline V gene data show CDR1 as DFQATT and CDR2 as SNEGSKA (reference sequence). V dropped 3 bases and J dropped 0 bases, with 15 bases sitting between them. This CDR3 comprises 16 residues. For the CDR3, the DNA is TGCAGTGCTAGTGGGCCCGGGGGACATAGCAATCAGCCCCAGCATTTT. Amino acids: CSASGPGGHSNQPQHF.

This clonotype was seen only a few times. This rearrangement joins TRBV28 to TRBJ2-7; 14 positions agree with TRBD2. CDR3 length: 16 residues. V was clipped by 6 bases and J by 2 bases; unmatched bases: 6. From germline, CDR1 is MDHEN and CDR2 SYDVKM. DNA of the CDR3: TGTGCCAGCAGCCCACCGGGACTAGCGGGAGCCTACGAGCAGTACTTC. Translation: CASSPPGLAGAYEQYF.

The chain links TRBV7-6 to TRBJ2-7; D call uncertain. The CDR3 is 15 residues long. The V gene's germline CDR1 is SGHVS and CDR2 FNYEAQ. The V end lost 5 bases, the J end lost 2 bases, and 16 bases lay between the germline ends. CDR3 DNA: TGTGCCAGCAGCCCCATGGGTTGGACGACCTACGAGCAGTACTTC. It codes for CASSPMGWTTYEQYF.

The chain joins TRBV4-1 to TRBJ2-7; D not resolved. Germline-derived CDR1 and CDR2 are MGHRA and YSYEKL. Trimming left V 3 bases short and J 6 bases short, with 12 bases between. The CDR3 totals 13 residues. The CDR3 is CASSQAFLLEQYF. DNA of the CDR3: TGCGCCAGCAGCCAGGCGTTCCTGCTCGAGCAGTACTTC.

The rearrangement uses TRBV4-3 and TRBJ2-7; D tentatively reads TRBD1 or TRBD2 (5 bases each). V lost 3 bases, J lost 2 bases, and 14 bases lay in between. Germline V gene sequence: CDR1 LGHNA, CDR2 YSLEER. CDR3 length equals 15 residues. The CDR3 DNA follows: TGCGCCAGCAGCCACAACCGGGACCGAGCCTACGAGCAGTACTTC. Translation gives CASSHNRDRAYEQYF.

This clonotype was observed a few times. This chain connects TRBV11-2 to TRBJ2-3; D unresolved. Looked up from germline, CDR1 is SGHAT and CDR2 is FQNNGV. V lost 0 bases and J lost 3, with 4 bases in between. The length of the CDR3 is 13 residues. CDR3 protein: CASSLEMTDTQYF. The CDR3 DNA sequence: TGTGCCAGCAGCTTAGAGATGACAGATACGCAGTATTTT. The whole variable domain, filled in from reference TRBV11-2 and TRBJ2-3, reads EAGVAQSPRYKIIEKRQSVAFWCNPISGHATLYWYQQILGQGPKLLIQFQNNGVVDDSQLPKDRFSAERLKGVDSTLKIQPAKLEDSAVYLCASSLEMTDTQYFGPGTRLTVL.

The rearrangement links TRBV15 to TRBJ2-1; 9 bases are a match to TRBD2. J lost 4 bases, V lost 2 bases, and 3 bases had no gene match. This CDR3 comprises 15 residues. Germline assignment: CDR1 LNHNV and CDR2 YYDKDF (reference sequence). CDR3 DNA sequence: TGTGCCACCAGCAGATCCCTAGCGGGATACAATGAGCAGTTCTTC. Translated: CATSRSLAGYNEQFF.

The chain joins TRBV7-2 to TRBJ2-3, with 13 bases fitting TRBD2. From germline, CDR1 is SGHTA and CDR2 FQGNSA. V lost 8 bases to trimming and J lost 3 bases; unmatched junction nucleotides: 5. The CDR3 is 15 amino acids. DNA for the CDR3: TGTGCCAGCGGAACTAGCGGGAGGGTAACAGATACGCAGTATTTT. The encoded protein is CASGTSGRVTDTQYF.

A few counts support this clonotype. The chain is built from TRBV6-2 or TRBV6-3 and TRBJ2-5; D not resolved. CDR3 size: 12 residues. CDR1 is MNHEY, CDR2 SVGEGT, per germline. The V end lost 9 bases, the J end lost 3 bases, and 11 bases lay between the germline ends. CDR3 loop: CASQQTEETQYF. Written as DNA, the CDR3 is TGTGCCAGTCAACAGACGGAAGAGACCCAGTACTTC.

The table lists this clonotype with a few counts. The chain joins TRBV7-2 to TRBJ1-6; D perhaps matches TRBD1 (5 bases). Germline lookup yields CDR1 SGHTA and CDR2 FQGNSA. CDR3 length: 14 amino acids. V lost 1 base and J lost 9, with 10 bases in between. The CDR3 nucleotides read TGTGCCAGCAGCTTAGAGGGGACCCGTTCACCCCTCCACTTT. Encoded protein: CASSLEGTRSPLHF.

The chain joins TRBV20-1 to TRBJ2-3, with D possibly matching TRBD1 (6 bases). The V gene lost 2 bases and the J gene lost 0 bases, with 18 bases spanning the gap. The CDR3 is 17 residues long. Germline V lookup: CDR1 DFQATT, CDR2 SNEGSKA (reference sequence). CDR3 residues: CSARRLRTDPSTDTQYF. The CDR3 DNA sequence: TGCAGTGCTAGAAGACTCAGGACAGACCCAAGCACAGATACGCAGTATTTT.

The V and J genes are TRBV7-2 and TRBJ2-1, with D perhaps matching TRBD1 or TRBD2 (5 bases each). The CDR3 spans 16 residues. CDR1 is SGHTA, CDR2 FQGNSA, per germline. Trimming removed 4 bases from V and 2 bases from J, with 15 bases in between. The CDR3 loop is CASSYVGVGPYNEQFF. DNA for the CDR3: TGTGCCAGCAGCTATGTAGGAGTGGGACCCTACAATGAGCAGTTCTTC.

This clonotype was seen ten or more times. The chain links TRBV7-2 to TRBJ1-4; 7 bases line up with TRBD1. This CDR3 region has 14 residues. CDR1 is SGHTA and CDR2 is FQGNSA in the germline V gene. After removal of 1 base from V and 5 bases from J, the junction contained 1 base not matched to a gene. The chain's CDR3 is CASSLGQGNEKLFF. CDR3 nucleotides: TGTGCCAGCAGCTTAGGACAGGGAAATGAAAAACTGTTTTTT.